This entry is about one T cell receptor beta chain. All enrollees were roughly 18 to 100 years old and from 25 or so US areas. Before being deemed recovered, Cohort 3 donors had two negative PCRs, clearance, or symptom resolution. How the authors handled the data: Amplification from reference gene primers served as the basis for estimated nucleated cell counts. Produced via immunoSEQ multiplex PCR; TCRdb's table is partial and in-frame only. V and J calls and clone size come straight from that table; D and trimming were deduced from the DNA. Of hundreds of thousands of clones in the sample, 75% to 90% are singletons; the top ten hold less than 2.5%. The data belong to a study of blood T cell repertoires in COVID-19. The clonotype originates from a man aged 25 to 45 who had recovered from COVID-19. The sequencing input was PBMCs or T cells enriched from blood (not recorded which).

DNA for the CDR3: TGTGCCAGCAGTGGACTAGCGGGGGGAGAGACCCAGTACTTC. Amino acids: CASSGLAGGETQYF. The chain carries TRBV2 and TRBJ2-5; 13 nucleotides agree with TRBD2. Trimming removed 4 bases from V and 4 bases from J; junction bases left unmatched: 0. Germline assignment: CDR1 SNHLY and CDR2 FYNNEI. This CDR3 is 14 amino acids long. Full variable domain (remainder filled in from reference TRBV2 and TRBJ2-5): EPEVTQTPSHQVTQMGQEVILRCVPISNHLYFYWYRQILGQKVEFLVSFYNNEISEKSEIFDDQFSVERPDGSNFTLKIRSTKLEDSAMYFCASSGLAGGETQYFGPGTRLLVL.